This T cell receptor (beta chain) derives from a study of vaccination and CD4 T cells after COVID-19. Study as a whole: Median time from COVID diagnosis to post-COVID sampling was 101 days (35 to 161).

Germline V gene data show CDR1 as DFQATT and CDR2 as SNEGSKA (reference sequence). This CDR3 is 13 amino acids long. Germline trimming cut 7 bases from V and 4 bases from J; bases unmatched to any gene: 4. The treatment denotes: roughly 10-day PBMC culture with coronavirus spike peptide pools or control peptides (ViraFEST assay). It was with roughly 9.7 IU/ml IL-2 and roughly 10 ug/ml peptide pools that about 2 million PBMCs per well were cultured. This clonotype was seen a few times. Antigen unknown. Sequencing of the DNA from cultured CD4+ T cells was carried out with the Oncomine TCR Beta short-read assay. TCRdb reprocessed the PCR reads via MiXCR and lists one record per CDR3 protein. The sample consists of some 13,000 distinct CDR3 sequences, roughly half of them appearing once.

Sequencing input: CD4+ T cells from blood, cultured in vitro. The TCR comes from a human donor who had recovered from COVID-19. This chain connects TRBV20-1 to TRBJ2-7; 13 bases are a match to TRBD2. The CDR3 spells CSVPGLAGYEQYF. The CDR3 DNA reads as TGCAGTGTACCGGGACTAGCGGGATACGAGCAGTACTTC.